This entry lists 5 T cell receptor beta chains sequenced from one sample in a study of blood T cell repertoires in COVID-19. Sequencing was performed with immunoSEQ multiplex PCR; in TCRdb, only in-frame clones are kept and a portion is missing. In the table there are 60,000 to 75,000 clones, approximately 80% of which are singletons. Input material: peripheral blood. The receptors shown here come from a woman older than 75 with acute or convalescent COVID-19.

The chain's CDR3 is CASSLDRAGTIYF. The CDR3 DNA is TGCGCCAGCAGCCTAGACAGGGCCGGCACCATATATTTT. The chain combines TRBV5-1 with TRBJ1-3, with 7 bases identical to TRBD1. The V gene end was trimmed by 4 bases and the J gene end by 9 bases; junction bases not matched to a gene: 7. The CDR3 has 13 amino acids. The V gene's germline CDR1 is SGHRS and CDR2 YFSETQ.

The rearrangement uses TRBV5-8 and TRBJ2-7; D unclear. The V end was cut by 3 bases, the J end by 4 bases, with 11 bases between. The CDR3 runs 13 residues. The germline V gene has CDR1 SGHTS and CDR2 YDEGEE. The CDR3 is CASSSPRVYEQYF. The DNA of the CDR3 is TGTGCCAGCAGCTCCCCCCGGGTATACGAGCAGTACTTC.

The chain couples TRBV7-9 to TRBJ2-1; the D gene is possibly TRBD1 (6 bases). In germline, CDR1 is SEHNR, CDR2 FQNEAQ (reference sequence). The CDR3 spans 15 residues. Trimming took off 5 bases at V and 5 bases at J, with 16 bases between the two ends. The CDR3 DNA follows: TGTGCCAGCAGCGATCCGGTTCGACAGGACAATGAGCAGTTCTTC. It translates to CASSDPVRQDNEQFF.

The chain is built from TRBV19 and TRBJ2-5, with TRBD2 identical over 10 bases. This CDR3 has 15 amino acids. V dropped 3 bases and J dropped 6; count of bases not matched to a gene: 7. The germline V gene has CDR1 LNHDA and CDR2 SQIVND (reference sequence). The DNA for the CDR3 is TGTGCCAGTAGTATGGGCCTAGCGGGGGTCAAGACCCAGTACTTC. Translation: CASSMGLAGVKTQYF.

The CDR3 DNA sequence: TGTGCCACCAGTGGGGGCGTGGGGGACAGGTATTTGCCAGATACGCAGTATTTT. This translates into CATSGGVGDRYLPDTQYF. The J gene is TRBJ2-3, the V gene TRBV24-1; 8 bases are shared with TRBD1. Losses at the gene ends were 5 bases for V and 4 bases for J; bases not matched to a gene: 16. The CDR3 covers 18 residues. Germline V gene lookup returns CDR1 KGHDR and CDR2 SFDVKD.